This TCR beta chain stems from a study of shared clonotypes between healthy human individuals. The repertoire was sequenced with immunoSEQ multiplex PCR; TCRdb's copy has only in-frame clones and lacks some. The sample includes roughly 2.1 million clones, about 93% seen only once; the top ten take more than 1.5%. The CDR3 is made up of 13 amino acids. Germline CDR1 is MNHEY and CDR2 is SVGAGI. The ends were cut back, 8 bases at V and 2 bases at J, with 13 bases in the middle. A note on this clone: Its target is not known.

Terminally differentiated effector memory CD45RA+ cells were excluded from the naive CD8 cells, which were CD45RO-negative and positively selected for CCR7. Study-level findings and limits: Non-shared clonotypes displayed generation probabilities falling below those of clonotypes present in all four donors.

The receptor's source is a young man in good health. Some clones in this sample may be carry-over from other donors' samples. The specimen sequenced was naive CD8+ T cells from PBMCs. The chain joins TRBV6-5 to TRBJ2-7, with D perhaps matching TRBD1 or TRBD2 (5 bases each). The CDR3 DNA sequence: TGTGCCAGCTTATTGTTGGGACCCTACGAGCAGTACTTC. It codes for CASLLLGPYEQYF.